The rows below give T cell receptor beta chains drawn from one sample of a study of blood T cell repertoires in COVID-19. Sequencing used immunoSEQ multiplex PCR; TCRdb keeps in-frame clones, though not all of them. The data contain about 200,000 clones, about 89% of them singletons. Sequencing was done on a sample of peripheral blood. These receptor sequences come from a man in his 60s who had recovered from COVID-19. Both conserved end residues are part of each CDR3.

v_call	j_call	cdr3_aa
TRBV2	TRBJ2-7	CASSGTGGRYEQYF
TRBV6-4	TRBJ1-6	CASSSMPGNSPLHF
TRBV19	TRBJ1-1	CASTGKAEAFF
TRBV3-1/TRBV3-2	TRBJ2-2	CASSQFGTGKGGELFF
TRBV7-3	TRBJ2-5	CASSLSGRGLGLQETQYF
TRBV27	TRBJ2-1	CASSSWSSYNEQFF
TRBV7-8	TRBJ1-1	CASSWGGLGTEAFF
TRBV9	TRBJ2-1	CASSSTGTYEQFF
TRBV7-2	TRBJ2-7	CASSRGQSSYEQYF
TRBV2	TRBJ1-5	CASGFSGQGGYQPQHF
TRBV5-6	TRBJ1-2	CASCPTGFYGYTF
TRBV27	TRBJ1-1	CASNTGAAANTEAFF
TRBV3-1/TRBV3-2	TRBJ2-7	CASSQDLVIREQYF
TRBV7-2	TRBJ2-7	CASSLDGQAPNEQYF
TRBV7-9	TRBJ2-7	CASSLALTRGEQYF
TRBV10-3	TRBJ2-1	CAISEPTGGSYNEQFF
TRBV30	TRBJ2-2	CAWSGTSGDTGELFF
TRBV5-1	TRBJ2-5	CASSSDRAETQYF
TRBV27	TRBJ1-5	CASSLVTGNGNQPQHF
TRBV5-4	TRBJ2-3	CASSLDYPPSHTQYF
TRBV7-2	TRBJ2-1	CASSVGTRPNEQFF
TRBV7-2	TRBJ2-1	CASSFQWDMGNNEQFF
TRBV5-1	TRBJ1-5	CASSTGTGNQPQHF
TRBV27	TRBJ2-7	CASSSRTGHYEQYF
TRBV5-1	TRBJ1-1	CASSSTGGSTEAFF
TRBV10-3	TRBJ2-3	CAIRGLAGGQDTQYF
TRBV7-2	TRBJ2-1	CASSSQGNNEQFF
TRBV6-5	TRBJ1-6	CASSYDTNSPLHF
TRBV5-1	TRBJ2-7	CASSSSGTSYEQYF
TRBV11-3	TRBJ2-5	CASSSSLYGTQYF
TRBV3-1/TRBV3-2	TRBJ1-5	CASSQAAGQHQPQHF
TRBV3-1/TRBV3-2	TRBJ1-4	CASSGSRGDLFNEKLFF
TRBV27	TRBJ2-2	CASRRTSAYTGELFF
TRBV7-2	TRBJ2-7	CASSLASARTYEQYF
TRBV19	TRBJ1-2	CACLGQPNYGYTF
TRBV29-1	TRBJ2-7	CSVEGTGGYEQYF
TRBV27	TRBJ1-2	CASSRDRGHYGYTF
TRBV11-2	TRBJ1-1	CASSLGANTEAFF
TRBV6-6	TRBJ1-1	CAAAGSDANTEAFF
TRBV11-2	TRBJ2-7	CASSLYGTQVAYEQYF
TRBV9	TRBJ1-1	CASSPRGKADTEAFF
TRBV5-4	TRBJ1-4	CASSSDRSATNEKLFF
TRBV3-1/TRBV3-2	TRBJ2-7	CASGEGPTYEQYF
TRBV12-3/TRBV12-4	TRBJ1-2	CASSFTGWYGYTF
TRBV19	TRBJ1-2	CASSTDRAGYTF
TRBV11-3	TRBJ1-2	CASSLGWGHGVHNYGYTF
TRBV4-3	TRBJ1-2	CASSQESGTGYGYTF
TRBV4-1	TRBJ2-7	CASSQGPPYSYEQYF
TRBV18	TRBJ2-5	CASSPPREETQYF
TRBV11-3	TRBJ1-1	CASSRGLSSQAFF
TRBV6-6	TRBJ2-7	CASRLSGLYEQYF
TRBV7-3	TRBJ2-1	CASSLSHGDRAYEQFF
TRBV5-1	TRBJ2-2	CASHRGGYTGELFF
TRBV28	TRBJ1-5	CASSLSAGQGNQPQHF